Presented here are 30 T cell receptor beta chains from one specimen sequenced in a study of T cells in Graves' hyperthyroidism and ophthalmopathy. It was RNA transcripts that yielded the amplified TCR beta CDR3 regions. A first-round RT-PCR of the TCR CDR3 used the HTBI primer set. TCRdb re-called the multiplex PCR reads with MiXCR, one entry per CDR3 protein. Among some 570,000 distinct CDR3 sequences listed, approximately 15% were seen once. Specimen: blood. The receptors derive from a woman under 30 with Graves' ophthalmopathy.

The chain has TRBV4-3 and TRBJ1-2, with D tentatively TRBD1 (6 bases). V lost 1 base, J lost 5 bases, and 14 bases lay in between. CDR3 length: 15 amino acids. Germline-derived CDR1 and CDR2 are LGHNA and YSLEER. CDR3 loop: CASSQGGRGEYGYTF. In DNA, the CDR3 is TGCGCCAGCAGCCAAGGGGGCAGGGGCGAGTATGGCTACACCTTC.

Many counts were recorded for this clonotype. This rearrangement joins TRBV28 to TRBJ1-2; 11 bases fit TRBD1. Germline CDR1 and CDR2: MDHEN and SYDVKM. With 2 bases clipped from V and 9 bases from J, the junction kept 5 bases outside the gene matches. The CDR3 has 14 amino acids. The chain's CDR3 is CASSLKGQGESYTF. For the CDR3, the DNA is TGTGCCAGCAGTTTAAAGGGACAGGGGGAAAGCTACACCTTC.

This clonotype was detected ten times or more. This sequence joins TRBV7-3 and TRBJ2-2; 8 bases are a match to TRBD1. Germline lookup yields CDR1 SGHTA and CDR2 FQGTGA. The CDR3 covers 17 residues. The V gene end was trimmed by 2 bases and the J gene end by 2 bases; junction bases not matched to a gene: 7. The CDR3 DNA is TGTGCCAGCAGCTTAGACCGGGACAGGCTTAACACCGGGGAGCTGTTTTTT. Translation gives CASSLDRDRLNTGELFF. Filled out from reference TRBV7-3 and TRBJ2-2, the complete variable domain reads GAGVSQTPSNKVTEKGKYVELRCDPISGHTALYWYRQSLGQGPEFLIYFQGTGAADDSGLPNDRFFAVRPEGSVSTLKIQRTERGDSAVYLCASSLDRDRLNTGELFFGEGSRLTVL.

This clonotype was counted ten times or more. The CDR3 DNA sequence: TGTGCCAGCAGTCACCCCTCCTTGACGGGTGGCTACACCTTC. Residues: CASSHPSLTGGYTF. This sequence joins TRBV6-5 and TRBJ1-2; D call uncertain. The CDR3 has 14 residues. V shed 5 bases and J shed 7 bases, with 17 bases lying between them. Germline CDR1 and CDR2: MNHEY and SVGAGI.

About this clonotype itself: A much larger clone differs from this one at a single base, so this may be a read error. This CDR3 reads CASSQDHGYTF. CDR3 nucleotides: TGTGCCAGCAGTCAAGACCATGGCTACACCTTC. The rearrangement links TRBV28 to TRBJ1-2; D not certain. This CDR3 has 11 amino acids. V was cut by 5 bases and J by 6 bases, with 7 bases left in between. CDR1 is MDHEN, CDR2 SYDVKM, per germline.

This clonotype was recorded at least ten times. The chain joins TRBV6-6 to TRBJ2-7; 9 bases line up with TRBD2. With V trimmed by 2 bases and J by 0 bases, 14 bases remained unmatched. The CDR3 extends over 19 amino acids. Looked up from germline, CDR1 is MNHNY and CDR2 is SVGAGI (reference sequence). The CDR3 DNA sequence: TGTGCCAGCAGTTACAAGCAGCTCGACAGACTAGCGGTCTCCTACGAGCAGTACTTC. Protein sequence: CASSYKQLDRLAVSYEQYF.

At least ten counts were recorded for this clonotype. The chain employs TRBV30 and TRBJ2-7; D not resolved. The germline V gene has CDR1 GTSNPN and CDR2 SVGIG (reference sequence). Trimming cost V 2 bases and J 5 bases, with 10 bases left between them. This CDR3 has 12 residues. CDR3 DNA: TGTGCCTGGAGTCGAGACTGGGACGAGCAGTACTTC. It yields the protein CAWSRDWDEQYF.

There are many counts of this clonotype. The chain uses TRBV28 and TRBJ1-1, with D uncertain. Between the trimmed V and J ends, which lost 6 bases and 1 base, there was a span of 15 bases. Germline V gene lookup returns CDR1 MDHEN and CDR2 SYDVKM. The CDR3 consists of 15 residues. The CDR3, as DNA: TGTGCCAGCAGCCTAACGAGGGCGGGGAACACTGAAGCTTTCTTT. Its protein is CASSLTRAGNTEAFF. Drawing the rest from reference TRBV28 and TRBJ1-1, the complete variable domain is DVKVTQSSRYLVKRTGEKVFLECVQDMDHENMFWYRQDPGLGLRLIYFSYDVKMKEKGDIPEGYSVSREKKERFSLILESASTNQTSMYLCASSLTRAGNTEAFFGQGTRLTVV.

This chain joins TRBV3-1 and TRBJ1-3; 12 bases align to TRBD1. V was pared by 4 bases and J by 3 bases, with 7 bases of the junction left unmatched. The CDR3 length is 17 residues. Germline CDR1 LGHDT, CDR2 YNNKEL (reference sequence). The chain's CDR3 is CASSPTGTGGGGNTIYF. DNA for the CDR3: TGTGCCAGCAGCCCCACCGGGACAGGGGGCGGTGGAAACACCATATATTTT.

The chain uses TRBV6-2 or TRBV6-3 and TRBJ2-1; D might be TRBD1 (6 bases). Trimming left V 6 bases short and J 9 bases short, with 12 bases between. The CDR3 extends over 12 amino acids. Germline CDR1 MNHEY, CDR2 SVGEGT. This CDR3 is CASSPQGFEQFF. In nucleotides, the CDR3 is TGTGCCAGCAGCCCTCAGGGGTTTGAGCAGTTCTTC.

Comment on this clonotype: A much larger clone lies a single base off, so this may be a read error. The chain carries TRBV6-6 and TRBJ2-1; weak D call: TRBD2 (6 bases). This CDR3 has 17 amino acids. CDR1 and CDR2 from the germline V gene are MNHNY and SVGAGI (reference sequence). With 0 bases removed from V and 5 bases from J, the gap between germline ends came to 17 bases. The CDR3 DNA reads TGTGCCAGCAGTTACTCGGGAGGCTCGGGACCACACAATGAGCAGTTCTTC. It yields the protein CASSYSGGSGPHNEQFF.

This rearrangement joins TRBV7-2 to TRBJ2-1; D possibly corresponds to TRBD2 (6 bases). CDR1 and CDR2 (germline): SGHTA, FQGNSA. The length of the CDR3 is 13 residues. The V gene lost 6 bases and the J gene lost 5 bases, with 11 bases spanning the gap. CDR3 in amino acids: CASSERANNEQFF. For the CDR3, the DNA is TGTGCCAGCAGTGAGCGGGCTAACAATGAGCAGTTCTTC.

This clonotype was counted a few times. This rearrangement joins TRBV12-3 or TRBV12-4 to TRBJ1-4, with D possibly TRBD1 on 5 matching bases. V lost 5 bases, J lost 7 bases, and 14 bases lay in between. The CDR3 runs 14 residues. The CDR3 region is CASSEQEGGEKLFF. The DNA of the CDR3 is TGTGCCAGCAGTGAACAGGAGGGTGGTGAAAAACTGTTTTTT.

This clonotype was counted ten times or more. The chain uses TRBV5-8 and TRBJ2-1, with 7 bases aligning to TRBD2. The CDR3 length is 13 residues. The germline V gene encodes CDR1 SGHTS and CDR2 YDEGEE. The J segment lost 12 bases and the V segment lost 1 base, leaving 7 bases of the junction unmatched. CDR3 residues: CASSLNYGGRQFF. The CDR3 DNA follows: TGTGCCAGCAGCTTGAATTATGGCGGGAGGCAGTTCTTC. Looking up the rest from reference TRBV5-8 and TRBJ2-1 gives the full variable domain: EAGVTQSPTHLIKTRGQQATLRCSPISGHTSVYWYQQALGLGLQFLLWYDEGEERNRGNFPPRFSGRQFPNYSSELNVNALELEDSALYLCASSLNYGGRQFFGPGTRLTVL.

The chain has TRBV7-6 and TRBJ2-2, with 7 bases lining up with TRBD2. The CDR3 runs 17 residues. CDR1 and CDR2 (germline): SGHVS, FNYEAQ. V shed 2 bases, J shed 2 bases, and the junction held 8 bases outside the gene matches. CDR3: CASSLFSGPDNTGELFF. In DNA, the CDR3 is TGTGCCAGCAGCTTATTTAGCGGGCCGGATAACACCGGGGAGCTGTTTTTT.

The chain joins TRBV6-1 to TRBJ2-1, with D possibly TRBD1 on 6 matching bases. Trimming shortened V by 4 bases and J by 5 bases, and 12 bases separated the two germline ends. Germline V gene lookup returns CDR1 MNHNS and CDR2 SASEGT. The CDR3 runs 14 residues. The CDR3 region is CASSVTGSHNEQFF. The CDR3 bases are TGTGCCAGCAGTGTGACAGGTTCCCACAATGAGCAGTTCTTC.

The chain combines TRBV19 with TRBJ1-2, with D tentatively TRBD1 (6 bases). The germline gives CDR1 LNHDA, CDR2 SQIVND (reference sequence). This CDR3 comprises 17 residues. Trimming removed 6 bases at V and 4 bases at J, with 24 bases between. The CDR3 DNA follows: TGTGCCAGTAGGTCGACAGGAAGCGGACCGCGGGGCTATGGCTACACCTTC. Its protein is CASRSTGSGPRGYGYTF.

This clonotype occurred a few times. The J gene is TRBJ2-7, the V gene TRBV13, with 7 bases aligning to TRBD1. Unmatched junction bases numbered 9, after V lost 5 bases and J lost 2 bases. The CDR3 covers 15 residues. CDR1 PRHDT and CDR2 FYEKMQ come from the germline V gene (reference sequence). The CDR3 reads CASSPPTTGPYEQYF. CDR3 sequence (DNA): TGTGCCAGCAGCCCCCCGACGACAGGGCCCTACGAGCAGTACTTC.

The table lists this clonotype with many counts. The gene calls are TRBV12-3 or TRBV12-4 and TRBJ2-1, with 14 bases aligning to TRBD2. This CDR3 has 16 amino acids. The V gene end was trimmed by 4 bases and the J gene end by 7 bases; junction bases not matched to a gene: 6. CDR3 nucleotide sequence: TGTGCCAGCAGTTCCCCACGGACTAGCGGGAGGAATGAGCAGTTCTTC. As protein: CASSSPRTSGRNEQFF.

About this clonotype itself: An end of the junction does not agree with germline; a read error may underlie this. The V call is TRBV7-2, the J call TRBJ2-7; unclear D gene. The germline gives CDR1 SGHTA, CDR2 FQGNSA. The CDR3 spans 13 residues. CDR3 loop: CASTAVKSYEQYF. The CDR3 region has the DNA TGCGCCAGCACCGCAGTTAAGTCCTACGAGCAGTACTTC.

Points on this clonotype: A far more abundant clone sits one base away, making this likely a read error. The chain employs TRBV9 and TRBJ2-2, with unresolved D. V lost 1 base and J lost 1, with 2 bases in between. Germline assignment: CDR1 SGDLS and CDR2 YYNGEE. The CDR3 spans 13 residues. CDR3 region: CASSVQNTGELFF. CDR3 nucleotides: TGTGCCAGCAGCGTACAGAACACCGGGGAGCTGTTTTTT.

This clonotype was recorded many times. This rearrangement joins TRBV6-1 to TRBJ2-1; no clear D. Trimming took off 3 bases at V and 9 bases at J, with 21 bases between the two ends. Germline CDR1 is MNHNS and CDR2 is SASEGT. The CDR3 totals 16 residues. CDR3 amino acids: CASSDRRHTSLGEQFF. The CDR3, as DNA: TGTGCCAGCAGTGATAGACGGCATACCTCCCTCGGTGAGCAGTTCTTC.

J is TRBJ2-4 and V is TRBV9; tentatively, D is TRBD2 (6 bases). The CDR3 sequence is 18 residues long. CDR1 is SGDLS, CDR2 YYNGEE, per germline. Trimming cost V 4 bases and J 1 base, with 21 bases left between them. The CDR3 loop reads CASSPPPEAGRAKNIQYF. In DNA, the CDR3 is TGTGCCAGCAGCCCACCCCCCGAAGCGGGTAGGGCCAAAAACATTCAGTACTTC.

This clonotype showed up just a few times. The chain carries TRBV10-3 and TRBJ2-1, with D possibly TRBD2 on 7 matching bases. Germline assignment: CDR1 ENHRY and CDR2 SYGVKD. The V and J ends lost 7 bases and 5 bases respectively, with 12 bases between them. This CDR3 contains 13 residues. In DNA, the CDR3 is TGTGCCATCAAAGGGGGGAGGGACAATGAGCAGTTCTTC. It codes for CAIKGGRDNEQFF.

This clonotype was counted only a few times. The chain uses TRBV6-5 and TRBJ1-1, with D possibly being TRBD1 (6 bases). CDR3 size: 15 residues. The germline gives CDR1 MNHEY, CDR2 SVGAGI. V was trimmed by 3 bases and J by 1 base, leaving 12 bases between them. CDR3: CASSYHEGGNTEAFF. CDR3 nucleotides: TGTGCCAGCAGTTATCACGAAGGGGGGAACACTGAAGCTTTCTTT.

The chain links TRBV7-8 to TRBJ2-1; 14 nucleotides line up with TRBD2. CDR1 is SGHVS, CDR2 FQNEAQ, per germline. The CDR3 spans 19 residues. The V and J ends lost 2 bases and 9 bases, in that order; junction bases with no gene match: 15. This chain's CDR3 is CASSLPFPGGLAGVSEQFF. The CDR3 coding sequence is TGTGCCAGCAGCTTACCTTTTCCGGGGGGACTAGCGGGAGTCAGTGAGCAGTTCTTC.

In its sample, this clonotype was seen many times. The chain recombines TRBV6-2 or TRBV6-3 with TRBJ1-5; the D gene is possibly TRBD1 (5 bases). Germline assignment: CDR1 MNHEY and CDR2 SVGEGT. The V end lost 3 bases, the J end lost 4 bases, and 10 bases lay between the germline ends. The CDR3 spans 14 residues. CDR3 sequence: CASSYSQVNQPQHF. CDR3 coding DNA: TGTGCCAGCAGTTATTCACAGGTTAATCAGCCCCAGCATTTT.

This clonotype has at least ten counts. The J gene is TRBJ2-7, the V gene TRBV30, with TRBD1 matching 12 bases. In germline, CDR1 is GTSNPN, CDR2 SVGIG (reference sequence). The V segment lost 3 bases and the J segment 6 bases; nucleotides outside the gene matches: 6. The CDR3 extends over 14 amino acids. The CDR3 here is CAWRKGTGGREQYF. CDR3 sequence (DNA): TGTGCCTGGAGGAAGGGGACAGGGGGCCGCGAGCAGTACTTC.

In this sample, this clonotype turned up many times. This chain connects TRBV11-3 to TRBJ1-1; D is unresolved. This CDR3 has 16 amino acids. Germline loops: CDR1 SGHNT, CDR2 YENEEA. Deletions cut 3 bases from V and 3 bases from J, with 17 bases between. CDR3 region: CASSFRSGLGDTEAFF. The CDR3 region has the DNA TGTGCCAGCAGCTTTCGTAGTGGGTTAGGTGACACTGAAGCTTTCTTT.

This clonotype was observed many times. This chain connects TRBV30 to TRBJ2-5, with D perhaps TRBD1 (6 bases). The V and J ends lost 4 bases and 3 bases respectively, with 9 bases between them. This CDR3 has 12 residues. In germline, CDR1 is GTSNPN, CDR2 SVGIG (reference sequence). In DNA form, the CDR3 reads TGTGCCTGGACGGCAGGGGAAGAGACCCAGTACTTC. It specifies CAWTAGEETQYF.